This is a list of T cell receptor beta chains from one sample in a study of T cell repertoires in cytomegalovirus infection. TCRdb analysed the reads with MiXCR anew, one entry per CDR3 protein. The sample includes some 940,000 distinct CDR3 sequences, approximately 31% of them seen just once. Their specific antigens are unknown. Sequencing used cultured CD8+ T cells from PBMCs, obtained from culture after CMV antigen stimulation. These receptors originate from a human donor in good health (CMV status not recorded). Some clones in this sample may be carry-over from other donors' samples. Each CDR3 is given with its conserved first and last residue. A D gene is named only where the DNA matches it firmly. Part of the rows lack a size; the others show once, few, many or a class for expanded clones.

j_call	v_call	clone_size	d_call	cdr3_nt	cdr3_aa
TRBJ2-3	TRBV7-9	.	TRBD1	TGTGCCAGTACCGGACAGGCTTACACAGATACGCAGTATTTT	CASTGQAYTDTQYF
TRBJ2-5	TRBV15	.	.	TGTGCCACCAGCAGAGATAGACGCCAAGAGACCCAGTACTTC	CATSRDRRQETQYF
TRBJ2-3	TRBV12-5	.	TRBD2	TGTGCTAGGGGGACGGGGGGGGGGGAAGATACGCAGTATTTT	CARGTGGGEDTQYF
TRBJ2-7	TRBV6-2/TRBV6-3	.	.	TGTGCCGCGGGGCAGGGGCCCTACGAGCAGTACTTC	CAAGQGPYEQYF
TRBJ2-2	TRBV4-2	.	TRBD2	TGTGCCAGCAACCAAGATCTGGCTAGCGGGGCCACCGGGGAGCTGTTTTTT	CASNQDLASGATGELFF
TRBJ1-5	TRBV6-2/TRBV6-3	.	.	TGTGCCAGCAGTTACCAATGGCCCGGTGGCACCAATCAGCCCCAGCATTTT	CASSYQWPGGTNQPQHF
TRBJ2-3	TRBV14	few	.	TGTGCCAGCAATGGGGGGATCACAGATACGCAGTATTTT	CASNGGITDTQYF
TRBJ1-1	TRBV5-5	few	.	TGTGCCAGCAGCTTGGGGGGGGAAGAAGCTTTCTTT	CASSLGGEEAFF
TRBJ2-7	TRBV20-1	.	.	TGCAGTGCCCAGCCCGGGACCCATTACGAGCAGTACTTC	CSAQPGTHYEQYF
TRBJ1-2	TRBV20-1	.	.	TGCAGTGCTCCTCTGGACGCCGTAGGGGGCTACACCTTC	CSAPLDAVGGYTF
TRBJ1-1	TRBV7-8	.	TRBD1	TGTGCCAGCAGCGCCTGCCGATCAGGGGGCCCGAACACTGAAGCTTTCTTT	CASSACRSGGPNTEAFF
TRBJ1-5	TRBV20-1	.	.	TGCAGTGCTAGAGATTTCGGCAATAGCAATCAGCCCCAGCATTTT	CSARDFGNSNQPQHF
TRBJ1-5	TRBV12-3/TRBV12-4	.	.	TGTGCCAGCAGTTTGGAAGGACCTTATGGGCCCCAGCATTTT	CASSLEGPYGPQHF
TRBJ2-2	TRBV9	.	.	TGTGCCAGCAGCGTAGTCGGAAGGAACACCGGGGAGCTGTTTTTT	CASSVVGRNTGELFF
TRBJ1-5	TRBV6-6	few	.	TGTGCCAGCAGTTATTTAATTTCGGGGGGCCAGCCCCAGCATTTT	CASSYLISGGQPQHF
TRBJ2-5	TRBV7-6	.	.	TGTGCCAGCAGCTTAATCGCCACCACCGAGACCCAGTACTTC	CASSLIATTETQYF
TRBJ2-3	TRBV7-2	many	TRBD2	TGTGCCAGCAGCTTAGCCAGCGGGGGGTACCGCACAGATACGCAGTATTTT	CASSLASGGYRTDTQYF
TRBJ1-1	TRBV15	few	TRBD1	TGTGCCACCAGCGTTCGGACAGGGTTGAACACTGAAGCTTTCTTT	CATSVRTGLNTEAFF
TRBJ2-2	TRBV6-1	few	.	TGTGCCAGCAGAACAACCAGGTTGTACACCGGGGAGCTGTTTTTT	CASRTTRLYTGELFF
TRBJ1-1	TRBV5-5	few	.	TGTGCCAGCAGCCGCGGGAGTGGGGGGGCTGAAGCTTTCTTT	CASSRGSGGAEAFF
TRBJ2-1	TRBV7-9	many	.	TGTGCCAGCAGCTTAGCTCGGGCCTCCTATGAGCAGTTCTTC	CASSLARASYEQFF